A single sample gave rise to the 5 T cell receptor beta chains below, sequenced in a study of blood T cell repertoires in COVID-19. Measured with immunoSEQ multiplex PCR; TCRdb has only the in-frame clones, and not every one. The sample yields 470,000 or so clones, 70% to 90% seen once. Input material: PBMCs or T cells enriched from blood (not recorded which). The receptors were gathered from a woman aged 18-35 years with acute COVID-19.

The rearrangement links TRBV27 to TRBJ1-5, with 8 bases identical to TRBD1. Germline loops: CDR1 MNHEY, CDR2 SMNVEV (reference sequence). The CDR3 loop spans 14 amino acids. The J segment lost 4 bases and the V segment lost 4 bases, leaving 3 bases of the junction unmatched. This chain's CDR3 is CASSSTGVNQPQHF. Written as DNA, the CDR3 is TGTGCCAGCAGTTCGACAGGGGTTAATCAGCCCCAGCATTTT.

This clone was recorded only once. The J gene is TRBJ1-2, the V gene TRBV6-1; D gene ambiguous. Germline CDR1 MNHNS, CDR2 SASEGT. V lost 2 bases and J lost 5, with 12 bases in between. The CDR3 runs to 14 residues. CDR3 in DNA: TGTGCCAGCAGTGAAACGTCTGTCAGTTATGGCTACACCTTC. Its translation is CASSETSVSYGYTF.

J is TRBJ1-5 and V is TRBV24-1; tentative D call: TRBD1 (5 bases). CDR3 length equals 17 residues. V was pared by 6 bases and J by 1 base, with 18 bases between. Germline CDR1 is KGHDR and CDR2 is SFDVKD. CDR3 residues: CATSSGGGRQSNQPQHF. As DNA, the CDR3 is TGTGCCACCAGTTCCGGGGGAGGGAGGCAAAGCAATCAGCCCCAGCATTTT.

The CDR3: CASSSKQGWGQETQYF. In nucleotides, the CDR3 is TGTGCCAGCAGCTCTAAACAGGGATGGGGGCAAGAGACCCAGTACTTC. The chain recombines TRBV7-2 with TRBJ2-5, with a tentative D call TRBD1 (6 bases). Deletions cut 4 bases from V and 2 bases from J, with 17 bases between. CDR1 and CDR2 from the germline V gene are SGHTA and FQGNSA. The CDR3 is 16 amino acids.

This clone was seen just once. The chain joins TRBV7-8 to TRBJ2-5; D gene unclear. Germline V gives CDR1 SGHVS, CDR2 FQNEAQ. The CDR3 consists of 13 residues. V was pared by 1 base and J by 3 bases, with 6 bases between. The CDR3 region is CASSLGAEETQYF. In nucleotides, the CDR3 is TGTGCCAGCAGCTTAGGCGCGGAAGAGACCCAGTACTTC. Full variable domain (rest looked up from reference TRBV7-8 and TRBJ2-5): GAGVSQSPRYKVAKRGQDVALRCDPISGHVSLFWYQQALGQGPEFLTYFQNEAQLDKSGLPSDRFFAERPEGSVSTLKIQRTQQEDSAVYLCASSLGAEETQYFGPGTRLLVL.